Here is one T cell receptor beta chain with its context. Its antigen remains unknown. This sample is drawn from a study of T cell clonotyping in hematopoietic cell transplantation. Study context: Recipients' pretransplant samples followed cytoreduction.

Stated time point: recipient sample about 28 days before transplant, after cytoreduction. This CDR3 comprises 15 residues. J lost 1 base, V lost 5 bases, and 3 bases had no gene match. From germline, CDR1 is SGHRS and CDR2 YFSETQ. Study-level findings and limits: After transplant, recipient diversity fell while pathologically expanded clonotypes grew through day 180.

Repertoires were generated with immunoSEQ multiplex PCR, while TCRdb's copy carries only in-frame clones and drops some. The table records 29,000 or so clones, around three quarters of them present only once. Sequenced material: peripheral blood mononuclear cells, taken before stem cell transplant. The sequence came from a woman aged 30 to 39 with chronic myeloid leukemia. Some clones in this sample may be carry-over from other donors' samples. The chain couples TRBV5-1 to TRBJ2-1, with 10 bases that match TRBD2. This CDR3 is CASSFSGGSYNEQFF. The DNA of the CDR3 is TGCGCCAGCAGTTTTAGCGGGGGGTCCTACAATGAGCAGTTCTTC.